The rows below give T cell receptor beta chains drawn from one sample of a study of T cell clonotyping in hematopoietic cell transplantation. Generated by immunoSEQ multiplex PCR, the TCRdb table keeps only in-frame clones and is missing some. The table includes tens of thousands of clones, around 94% detected once. Material for sequencing was peripheral blood mononuclear cells. Receptors were obtained from a woman aged 45 to 65 in good health. Some clones in this sample may be carry-over from other donors' samples. Each CDR3 is given with its conserved first and last residue. The D gene is left open where the match is weak. Size is omitted from some rows. Given values are once, few, many or a class for expanded clones.

V,D,J,size,DNA,CDR3
TRBV9,NA,TRBJ1-4,NA,TGTGCCAGCAGCGTAGAGGGCGGAAGAAAACTGTTTTTT,CASSVEGGRKLFF
TRBV11-1,TRBD1,TRBJ2-2,NA,TGTGCCAGCAGCTTAATTACCGGGACAGGGCGTTCCGGGGAGCTGTTTTTT,CASSLITGTGRSGELFF
TRBV11-3,NA,TRBJ2-5,NA,TGTGCCAGCAGCTTTCGTCCTCGTAGCCGAGAGACCCAGTACTTC,CASSFRPRSRETQYF
TRBV4-3,TRBD2,TRBJ2-7,NA,TGCGCCAGCAGCCAAGAGTTACTAGCGGGGGTGGAGCAGTACTTC,CASSQELLAGVEQYF
TRBV25-1,NA,TRBJ1-2,NA,TGTGCCAGCAACCAGCTCCGACGCAATAAGAACTATGGCTACACCTTC,CASNQLRRNKNYGYTF
TRBV29-1,NA,TRBJ1-1,NA,TGCAGCGCCCGAAGGGGGGGAATGAACACTGAAGCTTTCTTT,CSARRGGMNTEAFF
TRBV13,NA,TRBJ2-1,NA,TGTGCCAGCAGCTTAGCGGGCTACAATGAGCAGTTCTTC,CASSLAGYNEQFF
TRBV4-3,TRBD1,TRBJ2-1,NA,TGCGCCAGCAGCCAAGATAACCGGGACAGGGGGTACAATGAGCAGTTCTTC,CASSQDNRDRGYNEQFF
TRBV28,TRBD1,TRBJ1-5,NA,TGTGCCAGCAGAACCACAGGGGGCAGGCAGCCCCAGCATTTT,CASRTTGGRQPQHF
TRBV28,NA,TRBJ1-5,NA,TGTGCCAGCAAAGGAGGGGGGGGCCGTAGTCAGCCCCAGCATTTT,CASKGGGGRSQPQHF
TRBV4-3,TRBD2,TRBJ2-3,NA,TGCGCCAGCAGCCAGGACCCGGGACTAGGGGGACTCACGCAGTATTTT,CASSQDPGLGGLTQYF
TRBV11-2,TRBD1,TRBJ1-2,once,TGTGCCAGCAGTAACCCGCGGGACAGAGGAGGCTACACCTTC,CASSNPRDRGGYTF
TRBV11-2,NA,TRBJ2-2,NA,TGTGCCAGCAGCTACGTGGGGGGGGCAGGCACCGGGGAGCTGTTTTTT,CASSYVGGAGTGELFF
TRBV10-3,TRBD1,TRBJ1-6,once,TGTGCCACGTTGACAGGGCGGGGTTCACCCCTCCACTTT,CATLTGRGSPLHF
TRBV5-1,TRBD2,TRBJ2-2,NA,TGCGCCAGCAGCCAGGGACTAAACACCGGGGAGCTGTTTTTT,CASSQGLNTGELFF
TRBV11-2,TRBD1,TRBJ1-4,NA,TGTGCCAGCAGACGCACCGGGACAGGGGTTGAAAAACTGTTTTTT,CASRRTGTGVEKLFF
TRBV5-6,NA,TRBJ1-1,NA,TGTGCCAGCAGCCGGATTACTAAGAACACTGAAGCTTTCTTT,CASSRITKNTEAFF
TRBV30,NA,TRBJ1-1,NA,TGTGCCTGGGGGGGACGGGGCGGCACTGAAGCTTTCTTT,CAWGGRGGTEAFF
TRBV6-5,NA,TRBJ2-7,NA,TGTGCCAGCAGTAGGACGTTGGGGGCGACCTACGAGCAGTACTTC,CASSRTLGATYEQYF
TRBV11-3,NA,TRBJ2-5,NA,TGTGCCAGCAGCGTATCCCAGGGCCAAGAGACCCAGTACTTC,CASSVSQGQETQYF
TRBV5-8,NA,TRBJ1-5,once,TGTGCCAGCAGCTTGGAAAAGGAGTATAGCAATCAGCCCCAGCATTTT,CASSLEKEYSNQPQHF
TRBV7-6,TRBD2,TRBJ2-3,NA,TGTGCCAGCAGCTTAGAGGGGAACGGGGGGGCATCAGATACGCAGTATTTT,CASSLEGNGGASDTQYF
TRBV6-5,NA,TRBJ2-5,NA,TGTGCCAGCACCCCAGATGCCGAGGGGGAGACCCAGTACTTC,CASTPDAEGETQYF